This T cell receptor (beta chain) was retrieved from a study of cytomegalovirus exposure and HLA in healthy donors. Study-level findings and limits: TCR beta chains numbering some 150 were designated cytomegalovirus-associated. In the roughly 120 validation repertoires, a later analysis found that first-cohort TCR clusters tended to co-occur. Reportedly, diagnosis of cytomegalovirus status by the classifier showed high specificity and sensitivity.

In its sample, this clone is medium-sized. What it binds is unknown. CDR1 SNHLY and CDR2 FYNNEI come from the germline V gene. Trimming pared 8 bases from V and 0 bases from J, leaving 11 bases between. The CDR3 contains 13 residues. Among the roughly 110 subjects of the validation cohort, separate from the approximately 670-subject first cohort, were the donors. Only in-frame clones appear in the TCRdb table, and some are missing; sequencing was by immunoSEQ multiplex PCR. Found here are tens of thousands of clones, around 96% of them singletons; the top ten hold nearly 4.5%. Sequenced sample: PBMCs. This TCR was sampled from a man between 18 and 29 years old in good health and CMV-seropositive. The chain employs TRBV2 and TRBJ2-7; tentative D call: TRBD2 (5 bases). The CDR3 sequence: CASEGRSSYEQYF. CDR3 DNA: TGTGCCAGCGAGGGCAGGAGCTCCTACGAGCAGTACTTC.